Each of the 15 T cell receptor beta chains below was sequenced from the same sample in a study of cytomegalovirus exposure and HLA in healthy donors. The PCR was carried out with 60 Vbeta primers and 13 Jbeta primers. Method: immunoSEQ multiplex PCR; TCRdb's copy keeps in-frame clones and lacks some. The sample yields roughly 86,000 clones, roughly 85% seen once. The sequencing input was PBMCs. These receptors all stem from a female donor in good health and CMV-seronegative.

V and J are TRBV6-5 and TRBJ2-1, with 7 nucleotides matching TRBD1. The germline V gene has CDR1 MNHEY and CDR2 SVGAGI. The length of the CDR3 is 16 residues. The V gene end was trimmed by 6 bases and the J gene end by 4 bases; junction bases not matched to a gene: 12. Written as DNA, the CDR3 is TGTGCCAGCAGCTACCCGGGACAGTGGAGATACAATGAGCAGTTCTTC. This encodes CASSYPGQWRYNEQFF.

The rearrangement links TRBV5-6 to TRBJ2-3; weak D call: TRBD2 (6 bases). Germline V CDR1 and CDR2: SGHDT, YYEEEE. V was clipped by 2 bases and J by 0 bases, with 13 bases between them. The CDR3 is 16 residues long. CDR3 in DNA: TGTGCCAGCAGCTTACTGTCCGGGGGAAGCACAGATACGCAGTATTTT. It yields the protein CASSLLSGGSTDTQYF.

The sample holds one count of this clone. J is TRBJ2-2 and V is TRBV6-1; 12 bases fit TRBD2. Germline CDR1 and CDR2: MNHNS and SASEGT. V lost 2 bases to trimming and J lost 13 bases; unmatched junction nucleotides: 5. This CDR3 is built from 14 residues. This CDR3 reads CASSELGTSGLLFF. CDR3 nucleotides: TGTGCCAGCAGTGAACTTGGGACTAGCGGGTTGCTGTTTTTT.

This clone has only a few counts. The chain joins TRBV10-3 to TRBJ2-7; TRBD2 matches 8 bases. The CDR3 has 12 residues. Germline CDR1 ENHRY, CDR2 SYGVKD. Losses at the gene ends were 10 bases for V and 5 bases for J; bases not matched to a gene: 7. The CDR3 region has the DNA TGTGCCACCGGGGGGGGTCTACACGAGCAGTACTTC. Protein: CATGGGLHEQYF.

The chain has TRBV5-8 and TRBJ2-5, with 11 bases that match TRBD2. The V gene end was trimmed by 7 bases and the J gene end by 2 bases; junction bases not matched to a gene: 7. The CDR3 sequence is 15 residues long. Looked up from germline, CDR1 is SGHTS and CDR2 is YDEGEE. CDR3 loop: CASEPRLAGQETQYF. The CDR3, as DNA: TGTGCCAGCGAACCTAGACTAGCGGGGCAAGAGACCCAGTACTTC.

The J gene is TRBJ2-5, the V gene TRBV10-1; 9 bases are a match to TRBD1. Unmatched junction bases numbered 3, after V lost 5 bases and J lost 8 bases. The CDR3 sequence is 12 residues long. Germline CDR1 is WNHNN and CDR2 is SYGVQD (reference sequence). CDR3 nucleotides: TGCGCCAGCAGTAGACAGGGGGATACCCAGTACTTC. Encoded protein: CASSRQGDTQYF.

This sequence joins TRBV10-3 and TRBJ2-7, with D possibly being TRBD2 (6 bases). Germline values: CDR1 ENHRY, CDR2 SYGVKD. This CDR3 spans 13 amino acids. V dropped 10 bases and J dropped 2 bases, with 15 bases sitting between them. In nucleotides, the CDR3 is TGTGCCACTGCTGGGGCGGGGACCTACGAGCAGTACTTC. This gives the protein CATAGAGTYEQYF.

The chain links TRBV5-1 to TRBJ2-6; tentatively, D is TRBD1 (6 bases). V shed 2 bases and J shed 4 bases, with 10 bases lying between them. The CDR3 is 15 amino acids. Germline loops: CDR1 SGHRS, CDR2 YFSETQ. The CDR3 here is CASSFGQSGANVLTF. The CDR3 DNA reads as TGCGCCAGCAGCTTCGGACAGTCAGGGGCCAACGTCCTGACTTTC.

This sequence joins TRBV23-1 and TRBJ1-1, with D possibly being TRBD1 (5 bases). TRBV23-1 is reported as an ORF; its role is uncertain. Trimming took 3 bases from V and 0 from J, leaving 11 bases between them. The CDR3 loop spans 15 amino acids. The DNA for the CDR3 is TGCGCCAGCAGTCACTCAGGGTCCATGAACACTGAAGCTTTCTTT. It is translated as CASSHSGSMNTEAFF.

The V call is TRBV9, the J call TRBJ1-6; tentative D call: TRBD1 (5 bases). The CDR3 sequence is 17 residues long. V lost 0 bases and J lost 8, with 18 bases in between. Per the germline V gene, CDR1 is SGDLS and CDR2 is YYNGEE. The CDR3 reads CASSVVPRAGRDSPLHF. CDR3 nucleotides: TGTGCCAGCAGCGTAGTCCCAAGGGCAGGGAGGGATTCACCCCTCCACTTT.

Of note for this clone: One junction end disagrees with the germline gene, perhaps due to a read error. J is TRBJ1-5 and V is TRBV2; D possibly corresponds to TRBD1 (5 bases). This CDR3 spans 17 amino acids. Germline CDR1 is SNHLY and CDR2 is FYNNEI. CDR3 sequence (DNA): TGTGCCAGCAGGACGGGGTTGGGAGGGACGAGCAATCAGCCCCAGAATTTT. It yields the protein CASRTGLGGTSNQPQNF.

V is TRBV9 and J is TRBJ2-2, with D maybe TRBD2 (6 bases). The germline V gene has CDR1 SGDLS and CDR2 YYNGEE. This CDR3 is 15 amino acids long. Trimming took 8 bases from V and 1 from J, leaving 15 bases between them. The CDR3 here is CASSSGLMNTGELFF. The DNA of the CDR3 is TGTGCCAGTAGTTCGGGACTTATGAACACCGGGGAGCTGTTTTTT.

This chain connects TRBV19 to TRBJ1-5; D is unclear. CDR1 LNHDA and CDR2 SQIVND come from the germline V gene (reference sequence). CDR3 length: 15 amino acids. V lost 5 bases and J lost 0, with 11 bases in between. CDR3: CASSPPQLSNQPQHF. DNA of the CDR3: TGTGCCAGTAGTCCTCCGCAACTTAGCAATCAGCCCCAGCATTTT.

V gene TRBV14 combines with J gene TRBJ1-2, with D unresolved. The CDR3 extends over 14 amino acids. Trimming left V 0 bases short and J 2 bases short, with 7 bases between. Germline assignment: CDR1 SGHDN and CDR2 FVKESK. CDR3 DNA: TGTGCCAGCAGCCAAGACAGTACAAACTATGGCTACACCTTC. Protein sequence: CASSQDSTNYGYTF.

The chain links TRBV19 to TRBJ2-5; maybe TRBD1 (5 bases). The germline V and J ends were trimmed by 5 bases and 5 bases, with 15 bases remaining between them. The CDR3 has 14 residues. The germline V gene encodes CDR1 LNHDA and CDR2 SQIVND (reference sequence). The CDR3 is CASSPDSLGETQYF. In DNA, the CDR3 is TGTGCCAGTAGTCCCGACAGTTTAGGGGAGACCCAGTACTTC.